This note documents a single TCR beta chain sequence. The data stem from a study of blood T cell repertoires in COVID-19. How the authors handled the data: It was from reference gene primer amplification that nucleated cell counts were estimated. Assay used: immunoSEQ multiplex PCR; TCRdb lists only in-frame clones, some missing. For V, J and clone size, that table is used; D and trimming come from the DNA. The table includes 380,000 or so clones, approximately 87% detected once. V lost 3 bases, J lost 1 base, and 10 bases lay in between. The CDR3 sequence is 16 residues long. CDR1 SEHNR and CDR2 FQNEAQ come from the germline V gene (reference sequence).

This TCR came from a man under 40 who had recovered from COVID-19. The chain joins TRBV7-9 to TRBJ1-6, with a possible D match to TRBD1 (5 bases). Sequencing was carried out using PBMCs or T cells enriched from blood (not recorded which). CDR3 coding DNA: TGTGCCAGCAGCTTCGGGGGGATGTCCTATAATTCACCCCTCCACTTT. Translation gives CASSFGGMSYNSPLHF.